The 19 T cell receptor beta chains presented below share a single source sample, sequenced in a study of shared clonotypes between healthy human individuals. Assay used: immunoSEQ multiplex PCR; TCRdb lists only in-frame clones, some missing. The sample records about 2 million clones, about 94% being singletons. Naive CD8 cells comprised CD45RO-negative, CCR7-positively selected cells, excluding terminally differentiated effector memory CD45RA+ cells. The sequencing sample was made of naive CD8+ T cells sorted from blood. The origin of the receptors is a man in his late teens or twenties in good health.

For this clone: Distinct nucleotide sequences in the sample also encode this CDR3. As DNA, the CDR3 is TGCGCCAGCAGCCAAGCCGTGACCTACGAGCAGTACTTC. The encoded protein is CASSQAVTYEQYF. The V call is TRBV4-1, the J call TRBJ2-7; D ambiguous. The CDR3 contains 13 residues. Germline assignment: CDR1 MGHRA and CDR2 YSYEKL. Trimming removed 1 base from V and 2 bases from J, with 6 bases in between.

The chain recombines TRBV2 with TRBJ2-5; D might be TRBD1 or TRBD2, each matching 5 bases. The V gene's germline CDR1 is SNHLY and CDR2 FYNNEI. V lost 5 bases and J lost 0, with 13 bases in between. The CDR3 is made up of 15 amino acids. For the CDR3, the DNA is TGTGCCAGCAGTTCCGGGACCTTGTACCAAGAGACCCAGTACTTC. It encodes CASSSGTLYQETQYF.

This clone has just a few counts. The chain employs TRBV4-3 and TRBJ2-7; D may be TRBD2 (5 bases). The CDR3 consists of 15 residues. Trimming removed 0 bases from V and 0 bases from J, with 9 bases in between. Germline V gene sequence: CDR1 LGHNA, CDR2 YSLEER. This chain's CDR3 is CASSQERTSSYEQYF. CDR3 coding DNA: TGCGCCAGCAGCCAAGAGAGGACTTCCTCCTACGAGCAGTACTTC.

The rearrangement links TRBV19 to TRBJ1-1; D perhaps matches TRBD1 (5 bases). There are 13 residues in the CDR3. Germline CDR1 and CDR2: LNHDA and SQIVND (reference sequence). V gave up 5 bases and J gave up 4 bases, with 11 bases separating them. The CDR3 nucleotides read TGTGCCAGTAGTGATCCTAGGGGCACTGAAGCTTTCTTT. Translated, it gives CASSDPRGTEAFF.

The J gene is TRBJ2-1, the V gene TRBV6-5, with TRBD2 matching 11 bases. Germline V CDR1 and CDR2: MNHEY, SVGAGI. Trimming took 6 bases from V and 7 from J; bases not matched to a gene: 8. CDR3 length: 15 residues. CDR3 nucleotide sequence: TGTGCCAGCAGCTCACTAGCGGGAGATAAAAATGAGCAGTTCTTC. It encodes CASSSLAGDKNEQFF.

This clone occurred once. V and J are TRBV1 and TRBJ2-5; the D call TRBD1 from the table was never checked on the DNA. TRBV1 counts as a pseudogene. The CDR3 covers 17 residues. The CDR3 DNA follows: TGCACCAGCAGCCTTCCGAAGGGACAGCAGAGGGGAGAGACCCAGTACTTC. It specifies CTSSLPKGQQRGETQYF.

Concerning this clone: The same CDR3 is also encoded by other DNA sequences in this sample. The chain joins TRBV19 to TRBJ2-7, with 9 nucleotides matching TRBD1. Germline CDR1 is LNHDA and CDR2 is SQIVND (reference sequence). This CDR3 is built from 15 residues. V was clipped by 1 base and J by 3 bases; unmatched bases: 4. CDR3 DNA: TGTGCCAGTAGTATAGCCGGGACAGGGTTCTACGAGCAGTACTTC. It specifies CASSIAGTGFYEQYF.

J is TRBJ2-5 and V is TRBV7-8; TRBD2 aligns across 12 bases. The CDR3 extends over 18 amino acids. Looked up from germline, CDR1 is SGHVS and CDR2 is FQNEAQ. V trimming: 1 base; J trimming: 2 bases; junction bases outside the gene matches: 8. CDR3 protein: CASSLVGALAGGQETQYF. The CDR3 DNA is TGTGCCAGCAGCTTAGTGGGTGCGCTAGCGGGAGGGCAAGAGACCCAGTACTTC.

V gene TRBV2 combines with J gene TRBJ1-1, with 7 bases lining up with TRBD1. Germline-derived CDR1 and CDR2 are SNHLY and FYNNEI. The CDR3 has 14 amino acids. J lost 0 bases, V lost 10 bases, and 8 bases had no gene match. The CDR3 reads CATRQGELNTEAFF. Here the CDR3 DNA reads TGTGCCACACGACAGGGAGAGCTGAACACTGAAGCTTTCTTT.

This sequence joins TRBV7-6 and TRBJ1-1; D is ambiguous. This CDR3 is built from 13 residues. V was cut by 5 bases and J by 0 bases, with 7 bases left in between. In germline, CDR1 is SGHVS, CDR2 FNYEAQ. The CDR3 is CASSEGMNTEAFF. CDR3 coding DNA: TGTGCCAGCAGCGAAGGAATGAACACTGAAGCTTTCTTT. Full variable domain (rest looked up from reference TRBV7-6 and TRBJ1-1): GAGVSQSPRYKVTKRGQDVALRCDPISGHVSLYWYRQALGQGPEFLTYFNYEAQQDKSGLPNDRFSAERPEGSISTLTIQRTEQRDSAMYRCASSEGMNTEAFFGQGTRLTVV.

This sequence joins TRBV2 and TRBJ2-5, with D tentatively TRBD1 (6 bases). Germline CDR1 and CDR2: SNHLY and FYNNEI. The CDR3 is 14 amino acids. Trimming left V 4 bases short and J 5 bases short, with 14 bases between. Here the CDR3 DNA reads TGTGCCAGCAGTGTCGGGCAGGGGTTGGAGACCCAGTACTTC. Translation gives CASSVGQGLETQYF.

This chain connects TRBV29-1 to TRBJ1-5; D remains ambiguous. V was clipped by 4 bases and J by 6 bases, with 16 bases between them. The CDR3 extends over 14 amino acids. Germline V gives CDR1 SQVTM, CDR2 ANQGSEA. The CDR3 reads CSVVLSEAPQPQHF. CDR3 DNA sequence: TGCAGCGTTGTATTGTCGGAGGCCCCTCAGCCCCAGCATTTT.

Points on this clone: In the same sample, other DNA sequences code for this CDR3. V gene TRBV27 combines with J gene TRBJ2-7, with 9 bases identical to TRBD2. This CDR3 region has 13 residues. The J segment lost 1 base and the V segment lost 8 bases, leaving 3 bases of the junction unmatched. Germline V gene sequence: CDR1 MNHEY, CDR2 SMNVEV (reference sequence). CDR3 sequence (DNA): TGTGCCAGCCGGCTAGCGGGGTCCTACGAGCAGTACTTC. It encodes CASRLAGSYEQYF.

The J gene is TRBJ2-7, the V gene TRBV5-1, with D perhaps matching TRBD2 (6 bases). Per germline, CDR1 SGHRS and CDR2 YFSETQ. V dropped 4 bases and J dropped 2 bases, with 13 bases sitting between them. This CDR3 is 14 amino acids long. CDR3 loop: CASSPDGGAYEQYF. The CDR3 DNA is TGCGCCAGCAGCCCGGACGGGGGTGCCTACGAGCAGTACTTC.

The chain carries TRBV29-1 and TRBJ2-5, with 9 positions matching TRBD1. With the DNA end fitting TRBJ2-7 better, the J assignment may be wrong. CDR1 and CDR2 (germline): SQVTM, ANQGSEA. The CDR3 loop spans 13 amino acids. The CDR3 loop reads CSADVGQGYEQYF. In nucleotides, the CDR3 is TGCAGCGCCGACGTCGGACAGGGGTACGAGCAGTACTTC.

Note on this clone: The sample has other DNA sequences that encode this CDR3 too. The chain links TRBV7-3 to TRBJ2-7; 7 bases line up with TRBD2. V shed 5 bases, J shed 0 bases, and the junction held 7 bases outside the gene matches. The germline CDR1 and CDR2 sequences are SGHTA and FQGTGA. This CDR3 contains 15 residues. CDR3 sequence reads: CASSLTGGSSYEQYF. The DNA for the CDR3 is TGTGCCAGCAGCCTTACGGGGGGTTCCTCCTACGAGCAGTACTTC.

The chain joins TRBV5-1 to TRBJ2-7; no firm D call. Germline CDR1 reads SGHRS; CDR2 reads YFSETQ. Trimming took 0 bases from V and 2 from J, leaving 9 bases between them. The CDR3 runs to 14 residues. The CDR3: CASSLEGQTYEQYF. DNA for the CDR3: TGCGCCAGCAGCTTGGAGGGCCAGACCTACGAGCAGTACTTC.

The J gene is TRBJ1-1, the V gene TRBV29-1, with 7 bases fitting TRBD1. J gave up 1 base and V 7 bases, and 6 bases lay outside the gene matches. From germline, CDR1 is SQVTM and CDR2 ANQGSEA. The CDR3 is 13 residues long. CDR3 region: CSAEEGANTEAFF. CDR3 nucleotides: TGCAGCGCCGAGGAGGGGGCGAACACTGAAGCTTTCTTT. Using reference TRBV29-1 and TRBJ1-1 for the parts outside the CDR3, the full variable domain is SAVISQKPSRDICQRGTSLTIQCQVDSQVTMMFWYRQQPGQSLTLIATANQGSEATYESGFVIDKFPISRPNLTFSTLTVSNMSPEDSSIYLCSAEEGANTEAFFGQGTRLTVV.

The chain couples TRBV19 to TRBJ1-1; D not certain. Trimming cost V 1 base and J 7 bases, with 10 bases left between them. CDR1 and CDR2 from the germline V gene are LNHDA and SQIVND (reference sequence). The CDR3 extends over 13 amino acids. DNA of the CDR3: TGTGCCAGTAGTATAGTTACCGGCGGTGAAGCTTTCTTT. It encodes CASSIVTGGEAFF.